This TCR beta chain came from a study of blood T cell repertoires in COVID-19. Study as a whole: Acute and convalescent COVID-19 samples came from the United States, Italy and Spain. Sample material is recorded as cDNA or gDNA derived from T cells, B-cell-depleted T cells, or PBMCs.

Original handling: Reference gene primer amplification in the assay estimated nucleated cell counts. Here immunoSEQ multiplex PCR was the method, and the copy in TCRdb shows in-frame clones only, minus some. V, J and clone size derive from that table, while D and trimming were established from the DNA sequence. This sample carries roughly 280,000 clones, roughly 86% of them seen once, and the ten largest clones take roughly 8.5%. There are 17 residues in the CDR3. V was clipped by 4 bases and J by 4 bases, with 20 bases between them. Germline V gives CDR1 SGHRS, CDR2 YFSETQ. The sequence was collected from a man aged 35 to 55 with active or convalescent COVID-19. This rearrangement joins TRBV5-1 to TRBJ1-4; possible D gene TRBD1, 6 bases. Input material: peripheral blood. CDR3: CASSPLGQSNFNEKLFF. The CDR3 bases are TGCGCCAGCAGCCCTCTCGGACAGTCGAACTTTAATGAAAAACTGTTTTTT.